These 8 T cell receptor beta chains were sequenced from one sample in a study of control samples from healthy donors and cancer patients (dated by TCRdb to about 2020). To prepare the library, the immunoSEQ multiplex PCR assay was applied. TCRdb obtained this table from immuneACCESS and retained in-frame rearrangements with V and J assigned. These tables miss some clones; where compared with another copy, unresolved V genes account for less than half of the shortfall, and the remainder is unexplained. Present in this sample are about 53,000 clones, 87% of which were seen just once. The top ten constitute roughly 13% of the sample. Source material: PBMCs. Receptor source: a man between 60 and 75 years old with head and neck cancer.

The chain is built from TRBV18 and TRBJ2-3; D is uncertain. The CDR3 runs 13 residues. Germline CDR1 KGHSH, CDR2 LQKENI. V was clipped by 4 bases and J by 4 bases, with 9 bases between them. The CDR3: CASSLARSDTQYF. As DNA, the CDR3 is TGTGCCAGCTCACTTGCTAGATCAGATACGCAGTATTTT.

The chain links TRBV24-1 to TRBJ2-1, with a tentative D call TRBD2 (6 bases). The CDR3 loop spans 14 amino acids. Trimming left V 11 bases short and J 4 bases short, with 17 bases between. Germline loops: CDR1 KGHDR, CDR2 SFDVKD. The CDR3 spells CAIQGGAGYNEQFF. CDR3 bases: TGTGCCATCCAGGGTGGCGCGGGATACAATGAGCAGTTCTTC.

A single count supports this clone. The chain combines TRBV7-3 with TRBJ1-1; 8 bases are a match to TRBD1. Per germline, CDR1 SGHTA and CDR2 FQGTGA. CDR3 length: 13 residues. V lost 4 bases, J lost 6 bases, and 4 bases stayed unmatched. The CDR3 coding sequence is TGTGCCAGCAGCTCACAGGGGGTGGCTGAAGCTTTCTTT. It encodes CASSSQGVAEAFF.

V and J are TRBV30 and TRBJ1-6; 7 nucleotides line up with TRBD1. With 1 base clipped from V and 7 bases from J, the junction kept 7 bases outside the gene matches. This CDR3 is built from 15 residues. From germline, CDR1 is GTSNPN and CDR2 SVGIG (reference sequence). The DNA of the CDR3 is TGTGCCTGGAGTGCAACGACAGGGCTCAATTCACCCCTCCACTTT. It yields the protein CAWSATTGLNSPLHF.

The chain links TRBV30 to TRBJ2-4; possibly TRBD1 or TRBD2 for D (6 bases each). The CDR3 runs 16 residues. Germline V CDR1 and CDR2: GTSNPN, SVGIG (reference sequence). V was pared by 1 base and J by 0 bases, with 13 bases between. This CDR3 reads CAWSGGAALAKNIQYF. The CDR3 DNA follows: TGTGCCTGGAGTGGGGGGGCAGCCCTAGCCAAAAACATTCAGTACTTC.

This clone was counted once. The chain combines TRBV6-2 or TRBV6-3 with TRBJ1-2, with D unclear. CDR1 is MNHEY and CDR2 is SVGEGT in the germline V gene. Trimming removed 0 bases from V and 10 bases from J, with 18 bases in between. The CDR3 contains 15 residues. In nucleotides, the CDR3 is TGTGCCAGCAGTTACTCGCCGCAGACCGGAACAGCCTACACCTTC. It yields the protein CASSYSPQTGTAYTF.

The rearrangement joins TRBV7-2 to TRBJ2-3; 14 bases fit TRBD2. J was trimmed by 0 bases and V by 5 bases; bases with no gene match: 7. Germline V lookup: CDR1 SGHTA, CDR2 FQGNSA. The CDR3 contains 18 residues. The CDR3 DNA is TGTGCCAGCAGCGCGGGACTAGCGGGAGTAGGGAGCACAGATACGCAGTATTTT. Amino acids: CASSAGLAGVGSTDTQYF.

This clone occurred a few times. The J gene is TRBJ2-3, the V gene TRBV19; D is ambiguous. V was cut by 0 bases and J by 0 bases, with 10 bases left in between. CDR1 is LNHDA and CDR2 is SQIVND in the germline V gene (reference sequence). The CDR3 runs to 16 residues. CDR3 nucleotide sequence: TGTGCCAGTAGTATAGATCCCAGTCCTAGCACAGATACGCAGTATTTT. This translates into CASSIDPSPSTDTQYF.